The sequence of this T cell receptor beta chain was determined in a study of cytomegalovirus exposure and HLA in healthy donors. The CDR3 runs to 14 residues. Trimming removed 1 base from V and 4 bases from J; junction bases left unmatched: 1. Germline CDR1 reads SNHLY; CDR2 reads FYNNEI. This PCR relied on a set of 60 Vbeta primers and 13 Jbeta primers. Repertoires were generated with immunoSEQ multiplex PCR, while TCRdb's copy carries only in-frame clones and drops some. The data show 160,000 or so clones, about 80% seen once. This sequence originates from a young man in good health and CMV-seropositive. The V call is TRBV2, the J call TRBJ1-1; 9 bases match TRBD1. Input material: PBMCs. The CDR3 protein is CASSEGTGVTEAFF. CDR3 DNA sequence: TGTGCCAGCAGTGAAGGGACAGGGGTCACTGAAGCTTTCTTT.